Listed below are T cell receptor beta chains from one sample, sequenced in a study of blood T cells in healthy people across ages. MiXCR, applied by TCRdb to the 5' RACE reads, yields one record per CDR3 protein. Of 1.8 million or so distinct CDR3 sequences in the sample, roughly two fifths are singletons; the top ten hold roughly 24%. Sequencing input: blood. The receptors were gathered from a human donor in good health. Both conserved end residues are part of each CDR3. Each record gives: clone size, J gene, V gene, D gene, CDR3 DNA, CDR3 protein. D genes are given only for firm matches. The size field is filled for only some rows; it gives once, few, many or a size class.

abundance: -
j_gene: TRBJ2-7
v_gene: TRBV7-3
d_gene: -
CDR3nt: TGTGCCAGCCACGGGGGAACCGGGGGGCCTAGCTCCTACGAGCAGTACTTC
CDR3aa: CASHGGTGGPSSYEQYF

abundance: few
j_gene: TRBJ1-1
v_gene: TRBV2
d_gene: TRBD1
CDR3nt: TGTGCCACACAGGGGGGGAACGTGGTAGCTGAAGCTTTCTTT
CDR3aa: CATQGGNVVAEAFF

abundance: -
j_gene: TRBJ1-4
v_gene: TRBV24-1
d_gene: TRBD1
CDR3nt: TGTGCCACCAGTGATCCCGGGACAGGGAAGGAAAAACTGTTTTTT
CDR3aa: CATSDPGTGKEKLFF

abundance: few
j_gene: TRBJ2-3
v_gene: TRBV7-9
d_gene: -
CDR3nt: TGTGCCAGCAGGGTTGTTTGGGCCGTCACAGATACGCAGTATTTT
CDR3aa: CASRVVWAVTDTQYF

abundance: -
j_gene: TRBJ1-2
v_gene: TRBV7-2
d_gene: -
CDR3nt: TGTGCCAGCAGCGACCAATCCGACACTAACTATGGCTACACCTTC
CDR3aa: CASSDQSDTNYGYTF

abundance: -
j_gene: TRBJ2-3
v_gene: TRBV5-5
d_gene: TRBD1
CDR3nt: TGTGCCAGCAGCTTGGGGACAGGGATTAGTAGCACAGATGCGCAGTATTTT
CDR3aa: CASSLGTGISSTDAQYF

abundance: few
j_gene: TRBJ2-7
v_gene: TRBV9
d_gene: -
CDR3nt: TGTGCCAGCAGCGTATCGCCCATCTCCTACGAGCAGTACTTC
CDR3aa: CASSVSPISYEQYF

abundance: -
j_gene: TRBJ1-1
v_gene: TRBV6-6
d_gene: -
CDR3nt: TGTGCCAGCAGTGCATTACAGGGAGGAGACACTGAAGCTTTCTTT
CDR3aa: CASSALQGGDTEAFF

abundance: -
j_gene: TRBJ2-7
v_gene: TRBV7-2
d_gene: -
CDR3nt: TGTGCCAGCAGCTTTAGGGACCCGTTAGAGCAGTACTTC
CDR3aa: CASSFRDPLEQYF

abundance: -
j_gene: TRBJ2-5
v_gene: TRBV4-2
d_gene: TRBD1
CDR3nt: TGTGCCAGCAGCCAGTCGACAGGGAAGCTTGAGACCCAGTACTTC
CDR3aa: CASSQSTGKLETQYF

abundance: -
j_gene: TRBJ2-6
v_gene: TRBV12-3/TRBV12-4
d_gene: -
CDR3nt: TGTGCCAGCACCTCGGGGTCTGGGGCCAACGTCCTGACTTTC
CDR3aa: CASTSGSGANVLTF

abundance: -
j_gene: TRBJ1-6
v_gene: TRBV15
d_gene: -
CDR3nt: TGTGCCACCAGCGGAGAAAGGGTGGGCTCACCCCTCCACTTT
CDR3aa: CATSGERVGSPLHF

abundance: few
j_gene: TRBJ1-4
v_gene: TRBV19
d_gene: TRBD1
CDR3nt: TGTGCCACCTCGACCCGGACAGGTGGTAATGGAAAACTGTTTTTT
CDR3aa: CATSTRTGGNGKLFF

abundance: -
j_gene: TRBJ2-5
v_gene: TRBV27
d_gene: -
CDR3nt: TGTGCCAGCAGTTCCCGGACGGCCCTAGAGACCCAGTACTTC
CDR3aa: CASSSRTALETQYF

abundance: few
j_gene: TRBJ2-7
v_gene: TRBV5-5
d_gene: TRBD2
CDR3nt: TGTGCCAGCAGCTTGTCTACGGCGGGGGTCGGGCTATACGAGCAGTACTTC
CDR3aa: CASSLSTAGVGLYEQYF

abundance: -
j_gene: TRBJ1-1
v_gene: TRBV2
d_gene: -
CDR3nt: TGTGCCAGCTGTGGGGGGGCGAACACTGAAGCTTTCTTT
CDR3aa: CASCGGANTEAFF

abundance: -
j_gene: TRBJ2-5
v_gene: TRBV12-3/TRBV12-4
d_gene: -
CDR3nt: TGTGCCAGCAGTTCCAATCTGGTAGGGTTTGGCGAGACCCAGTACTTC
CDR3aa: CASSSNLVGFGETQYF

abundance: -
j_gene: TRBJ1-5
v_gene: TRBV20-1
d_gene: -
CDR3nt: TGCAGTGCTAGAGTGGCCCTTAGGGAAGGTCAGCCCCAGCATTTT
CDR3aa: CSARVALREGQPQHF

abundance: -
j_gene: TRBJ2-7
v_gene: TRBV14
d_gene: TRBD1
CDR3nt: TGTGCCAGCAGTCCAAGGACAGGGAGACACGAGCAGTACTTC
CDR3aa: CASSPRTGRHEQYF

abundance: few
j_gene: TRBJ1-4
v_gene: TRBV7-6
d_gene: TRBD1
CDR3nt: TGTGCCAGCAGCCGGGGACAGGCCACAGCCCTTGCAACTAATGAAAAACTGTTTTTT
CDR3aa: CASSRGQATALATNEKLFF

abundance: many
j_gene: TRBJ1-1
v_gene: TRBV2
d_gene: TRBD1
CDR3nt: TGTGCCAGCTCCGGGACAGTTAACACTGAAGCTTTCTTT
CDR3aa: CASSGTVNTEAFF

abundance: -
j_gene: TRBJ2-7
v_gene: TRBV7-9
d_gene: TRBD1
CDR3nt: TGTGCCAGCAGCTCGGGACAGGGGAGGAACGAGCAGTACTTC
CDR3aa: CASSSGQGRNEQYF

abundance: -
j_gene: TRBJ2-5
v_gene: TRBV20-1
d_gene: -
CDR3nt: TGCAGTGCTATTAGGCCATCCGGACTAGGGGGACAAGAGACCCAGTACTTC
CDR3aa: CSAIRPSGLGGQETQYF

abundance: -
j_gene: TRBJ1-1
v_gene: TRBV6-5
d_gene: -
CDR3nt: TGTGCCAGCAGTTACGACACTACCATGAACACTGAAGCTTTCTTT
CDR3aa: CASSYDTTMNTEAFF

abundance: -
j_gene: TRBJ2-7
v_gene: TRBV28
d_gene: TRBD1
CDR3nt: TGTGCCAGCAGTTTATTCTGGGACAGGGGGCACGAGCAGTACTTC
CDR3aa: CASSLFWDRGHEQYF

abundance: -
j_gene: TRBJ1-1
v_gene: TRBV6-5
d_gene: -
CDR3nt: TGTGCCAGCAGTAGACCGGGACACATGAACACTGAAGCTTTCTTT
CDR3aa: CASSRPGHMNTEAFF

abundance: -
j_gene: TRBJ2-3
v_gene: TRBV10-3
d_gene: TRBD2
CDR3nt: TGTGCCATCAGTAATAGCGGGGGGGCTGGAGATACGCAGTATTTT
CDR3aa: CAISNSGGAGDTQYF

abundance: -
j_gene: TRBJ1-1
v_gene: TRBV7-9
d_gene: -
CDR3nt: TGTGCCAGCAGCCTGAGACCGAGTGAAGCTTTCTTT
CDR3aa: CASSLRPSEAFF

abundance: -
j_gene: TRBJ2-3
v_gene: TRBV12-5
d_gene: -
CDR3nt: TGTGCTAGTGGTTTGGGAAATTCTTTTGGGGATACGCAGTATTTT
CDR3aa: CASGLGNSFGDTQYF

abundance: -
j_gene: TRBJ1-5
v_gene: TRBV20-1
d_gene: -
CDR3nt: TGCAGTGCTAGACAGGAATATAGCAATCAGCCCCAGCATTTT
CDR3aa: CSARQEYSNQPQHF

abundance: -
j_gene: TRBJ1-2
v_gene: TRBV15
d_gene: TRBD1
CDR3nt: TGTGCCACCAGCAGGGATGTGGGACAGGGTTTTTATGGCTACACCTTC
CDR3aa: CATSRDVGQGFYGYTF

abundance: few
j_gene: TRBJ2-1
v_gene: TRBV5-1
d_gene: -
CDR3nt: TGCGCCAGCAGCTTGGGACCTCTCCTAAGTGAGCAGTTCTTC
CDR3aa: CASSLGPLLSEQFF

abundance: few
j_gene: TRBJ1-6
v_gene: TRBV3-1
d_gene: TRBD1
CDR3nt: TGTGCCAGCAGAGATTGGACAGGGGGTTCCTATAATTCACCCCTCCACTTT
CDR3aa: CASRDWTGGSYNSPLHF

abundance: -
j_gene: TRBJ2-3
v_gene: TRBV5-1
d_gene: TRBD2
CDR3nt: TGCGCCAGCAGCTTGAGGCCCCTTTCCCTCAGCGGGGACACAGATACGCAGTATTTT
CDR3aa: CASSLRPLSLSGDTDTQYF

abundance: -
j_gene: TRBJ2-3
v_gene: TRBV7-2
d_gene: TRBD2
CDR3nt: TGTGCCAGCAGCCAACGCGGGCGGGGGGCCACAGATACGCAGTATTTT
CDR3aa: CASSQRGRGATDTQYF

abundance: -
j_gene: TRBJ1-5
v_gene: TRBV4-1
d_gene: -
CDR3nt: TGTGCCAGCAGCCAAGAAGGCGGGTTTGGCAATCAGCCCCAGCATTTT
CDR3aa: CASSQEGGFGNQPQHF

abundance: few
j_gene: TRBJ2-3
v_gene: TRBV12-3/TRBV12-4
d_gene: TRBD1
CDR3nt: TGTGCCAGCAGTTTCATCTTAGAAACAGGGGGAACGCAGTATTTT
CDR3aa: CASSFILETGGTQYF

abundance: -
j_gene: TRBJ2-3
v_gene: TRBV2
d_gene: TRBD1
CDR3nt: TGTGCCAGCAGGAGAGACAGGGCTTTCACAGATACGCAGTATTTT
CDR3aa: CASRRDRAFTDTQYF

abundance: -
j_gene: TRBJ1-1
v_gene: TRBV7-3
d_gene: TRBD1
CDR3nt: TGTGCCAGCAGCTTAACTACCATGACAGGGACTAACACTGAAGCTTTCTTT
CDR3aa: CASSLTTMTGTNTEAFF

abundance: -
j_gene: TRBJ2-7
v_gene: TRBV6-5
d_gene: -
CDR3nt: TGTGCCAGCAGTTACTCGTGGGGCCCCTCCTACGAGCAGTACTTC
CDR3aa: CASSYSWGPSYEQYF

abundance: -
j_gene: TRBJ1-2
v_gene: TRBV5-5
d_gene: -
CDR3nt: TGTGCCAGCAGCTTGGCCAGCCAGGCGGCCCTCTATGGCTACACCTTC
CDR3aa: CASSLASQAALYGYTF

abundance: -
j_gene: TRBJ1-1
v_gene: TRBV7-9
d_gene: -
CDR3nt: TGTGCCAGCAGCTTCTCACAGAGTAGTGAAGCTTTCTTT
CDR3aa: CASSFSQSSEAFF

abundance: -
j_gene: TRBJ1-2
v_gene: TRBV12-5
d_gene: -
CDR3nt: TGTGCTACCCGCTCCCCGGGTGGCTATGCCTACACCTTC
CDR3aa: CATRSPGGYAYTF

abundance: -
j_gene: TRBJ1-4
v_gene: TRBV6-5
d_gene: -
CDR3nt: TGTGCCAGCACCTCGCCAGGGCTTAATGAAAAACTGTTTTTT
CDR3aa: CASTSPGLNEKLFF

abundance: many
j_gene: TRBJ2-3
v_gene: TRBV6-5
d_gene: -
CDR3nt: TGTGCCAGCAGTTACTCCTGGAGGGCAGGAGATACGCAGTATTTT
CDR3aa: CASSYSWRAGDTQYF

abundance: -
j_gene: TRBJ2-3
v_gene: TRBV20-1
d_gene: -
CDR3nt: TGCAGTGCTACCGACAGGACTCGCACAGATACGCAGTATTTT
CDR3aa: CSATDRTRTDTQYF

abundance: -
j_gene: TRBJ2-4
v_gene: TRBV7-2
d_gene: -
CDR3nt: TGTGCCAGCAGCCCCTTAGGCCGGGTAGGGGCCAAAAACATTCAGTACTTC
CDR3aa: CASSPLGRVGAKNIQYF

abundance: -
j_gene: TRBJ2-3
v_gene: TRBV7-3
d_gene: -
CDR3nt: TGTGCCAGCAGCTGGCTAGGGACGGCTAGCACAGATACGCAGTATTTT
CDR3aa: CASSWLGTASTDTQYF

abundance: -
j_gene: TRBJ2-3
v_gene: TRBV20-1
d_gene: TRBD2
CDR3nt: TGCAGTGCAGGGAGGGGTCCCACAGATACGCAGTATTTT
CDR3aa: CSAGRGPTDTQYF

abundance: -
j_gene: TRBJ1-5
v_gene: TRBV18
d_gene: -
CDR3nt: TGTGCCAGCTCACTTGACAGTCTAAAGCCCCAGCATTTT
CDR3aa: CASSLDSLKPQHF

abundance: -
j_gene: TRBJ1-4
v_gene: TRBV7-9
d_gene: -
CDR3nt: TGTGCCAGCAACCCCTCGACTAGGAATGAAAAACTGTTTTTT
CDR3aa: CASNPSTRNEKLFF

abundance: -
j_gene: TRBJ2-7
v_gene: TRBV30
d_gene: TRBD2
CDR3nt: TGTGCCTGGACGACCGGGAGGACCGAGCAGTACTTC
CDR3aa: CAWTTGRTEQYF

abundance: few
j_gene: TRBJ1-2
v_gene: TRBV4-3
d_gene: -
CDR3nt: TGCGCCAGCAGCCAAGATTTGGCCAGCTATGGCTACACCTTC
CDR3aa: CASSQDLASYGYTF

abundance: -
j_gene: TRBJ2-3
v_gene: TRBV4-1
d_gene: TRBD2
CDR3nt: TGCGCCAGCAGCCAAGAAGGGGGCGGGCTAGCGGGAACAGATACGCAGTATTTT
CDR3aa: CASSQEGGGLAGTDTQYF

abundance: -
j_gene: TRBJ2-1
v_gene: TRBV7-2
d_gene: -
CDR3nt: TGTGCCAGCAGCCCCAGAGGAGGGTACTACAATGAGCAGTTCTTC
CDR3aa: CASSPRGGYYNEQFF